One sample yielded the 10 T cell receptor beta chains listed below, sequenced in a study of T cells in Graves' hyperthyroidism and ophthalmopathy. Amplification of TCR beta CDR3 regions was performed using RNA transcripts as template. HTBI primers were the set used in a first-round RT-PCR of the TCR CDR3. TCRdb analysed the multiplex PCR reads with MiXCR anew, one entry per CDR3 protein. The table shows some 550,000 distinct CDR3 sequences, with 20% to 25% occurring only once. The sequencing sample was made of blood. These receptors originate from a man between 18 and 35 years old with Graves' hyperthyroidism.

This clonotype has more than one count but fewer than ten. The rearrangement uses TRBV12-3 or TRBV12-4 and TRBJ2-3; 7 bases are a match to TRBD1. The J segment lost 5 bases and the V segment lost 3 bases, leaving 8 bases of the junction unmatched. The CDR3 sequence is 15 residues long. The CDR3 DNA reads as TGTGCCAGCAGTTTTAGAGAGGGGGCGGGAGATACGCAGTATTTT. Translated: CASSFREGAGDTQYF.

This clonotype was picked up many times. The rearrangement joins TRBV4-1 to TRBJ2-7; no clear D gene. The CDR3 length is 12 residues. The V and J ends lost 1 base and 6 bases respectively, with 7 bases between them. Germline CDR1 is MGHRA and CDR2 is YSYEKL. CDR3 in amino acids: CASSQAGGEQYF. In DNA, the CDR3 is TGCGCCAGCAGCCAAGCGGGCGGCGAGCAGTACTTC.

This clonotype has a count of ten or more. CDR3 in DNA: TGCAGCGTGCGACAGGGTGCAGGGGAGACCCAGTACTTC. This encodes CSVRQGAGETQYF. The V call is TRBV29-1, the J call TRBJ2-5; 7 bases fit TRBD1. CDR1 and CDR2 from the germline V gene are SQVTM and ANQGSEA. The V gene end was trimmed by 6 bases and the J gene end by 5 bases; junction bases not matched to a gene: 9. This CDR3 spans 13 amino acids. The whole variable domain, remainder taken from reference TRBV29-1 and TRBJ2-5, is SAVISQKPSRDICQRGTSLTIQCQVDSQVTMMFWYRQQPGQSLTLIATANQGSEATYESGFVIDKFPISRPNLTFSTLTVSNMSPEDSSIYLCSVRQGAGETQYFGPGTRLLVL.

The rearrangement joins TRBV5-1 to TRBJ1-2, with a tentative D call TRBD1 (5 bases). The CDR3 loop spans 13 amino acids. Trimming removed 2 bases at V and 6 bases at J, with 11 bases between. CDR1 and CDR2 (germline): SGHRS, YFSETQ. Written as DNA, the CDR3 is TGCGCCAGCAGCTTAGGGGCGGCGGATGGCTACACCTTC. This codes for CASSLGAADGYTF.

The genes are TRBV12-3 or TRBV12-4 and TRBJ1-2; a possible D gene is TRBD1 (6 bases). CDR3 length: 15 residues. Trimming left V 6 bases short and J 4 bases short, with 18 bases between. The CDR3 loop reads CASRPTEQGPYGYTF. DNA for the CDR3: TGTGCCAGCAGACCTACCGAACAGGGACCCTATGGCTACACCTTC.

V gene TRBV15 combines with J gene TRBJ1-2; perhaps TRBD1 as D (5 bases). The V gene lost 0 bases and the J gene lost 3 bases, with 11 bases spanning the gap. The CDR3 sequence is 15 residues long. CDR1 is LNHNV, CDR2 YYDKDF, per germline (reference sequence). For the CDR3, the DNA is TGTGCCACCAGCAGAGATCCGGGGACCTACTATGGCTACACCTTC. Translation gives CATSRDPGTYYGYTF.

This clonotype has at least ten counts. The V call is TRBV27, the J call TRBJ1-2; a weak D match, TRBD1 (5 bases). CDR3 size: 15 residues. Trimming pared 2 bases from V and 2 bases from J, leaving 12 bases between. Looked up from germline, CDR1 is MNHEY and CDR2 is SMNVEV (reference sequence). CDR3 in amino acids: CASSLLGRANYGYTF. The CDR3 coding sequence is TGTGCCAGCAGTTTACTAGGCAGGGCCAACTATGGCTACACCTTC.

The chain couples TRBV19 to TRBJ2-6; possible D gene TRBD1, 5 bases. V gave up 3 bases and J gave up 0 bases, with 12 bases separating them. Germline V CDR1 and CDR2: LNHDA, SQIVND (reference sequence). This CDR3 is built from 17 residues. CDR3 DNA sequence: TGTGCCAGTAGTATCAGGGTCAGCAGCTCTGGGGCCAACGTCCTGACTTTC. It codes for CASSIRVSSSGANVLTF.

The rearrangement links TRBV6-5 to TRBJ1-1; possible D gene TRBD1, 5 bases. The CDR3 has 14 amino acids. The ends were cut back, 1 base at V and 0 bases at J, with 6 bases in the middle. Germline loops: CDR1 MNHEY, CDR2 SVGAGI. CDR3 nucleotides: TGTGCCAGCAGTTACTTAGGGGTGAACACTGAAGCTTTCTTT. Translation: CASSYLGVNTEAFF.

The chain recombines TRBV6-5 with TRBJ1-2; weak D call: TRBD1 (6 bases). V lost 2 bases, J lost 5 bases, and 12 bases lay in between. The CDR3 is 14 residues long. Germline V CDR1 and CDR2: MNHEY, SVGAGI. Written as DNA, the CDR3 is TGTGCCAGCAGTTACGGAACTCAGGGGTATGGCTACACCTTC. Amino acid sequence: CASSYGTQGYGYTF.